Listed below are T cell receptor beta chains from one sample, sequenced in a study of T-cell memory formation after mild COVID-19. TCRdb analysed the 5' RACE reads with MiXCR anew, one entry per CDR3 protein. The sample includes fewer than 650,000 distinct CDR3 sequences, approximately 21% of them seen just once. Material for sequencing was PBMCs or a T cell subset sorted from them (not recorded which). The source of these receptors is an adult woman who had mild COVID-19 (a few samples of this study predate the infection). Cell type and time point are not known. CDR3s include the opening cysteine and the closing phenylalanine or tryptophan. Clone size is not always given. Where it is, it says once, few, many or a class for expanded clones.

clone_size	v_call	j_call	cdr3_aa
.	TRBV20-1	TRBJ1-1	CSAVRGGRNTEAFF
few	TRBV7-8	TRBJ1-2	CASSQYDSPNYGYTF
few	TRBV27	TRBJ1-5	CASSLRPYSNQPQHF
few	TRBV20-1	TRBJ2-5	CSAAPLRGANQETQYF
few	TRBV4-1	TRBJ1-2	CASRGPGQGANYGYTF
few	TRBV6-2/TRBV6-3	TRBJ2-7	CASSPQSDGFSYEQYF
few	TRBV7-2	TRBJ1-6	CASSDRMSSYNSPLHF
many	TRBV9	TRBJ2-3	CASSVEAGRTDTQYF
.	TRBV6-1	TRBJ2-5	CASSSGGLGETQYF
.	TRBV12-3/TRBV12-4	TRBJ2-1	CASSLSSVGSYNEQFF
.	TRBV6-2/TRBV6-3	TRBJ2-7	CAGSYSPSGRSYEQYF
once	TRBV2	TRBJ1-1	CASSEMGVKDTEAFF
many	TRBV7-2	TRBJ2-3	CASSLGRITDTQYF
few	TRBV5-1	TRBJ1-2	CASSLGERYYGYTF
few	TRBV7-2	TRBJ2-1	CASSSEGLAGYSYNEQFF
.	TRBV6-5	TRBJ2-7	CASRPVRGHEQYF
few	TRBV6-5	TRBJ2-6	CASTKDGLFSSGANVLTF
few	TRBV5-1	TRBJ2-1	CASTHYPQGSAASPSYNEQFF
.	TRBV9	TRBJ2-3	CASGAGKGYTDTQYF
.	TRBV11-2	TRBJ1-2	CASSLEPGAEGYGYTF
.	TRBV24-1	TRBJ2-7	CATSRQGGYEQYF
.	TRBV27	TRBJ2-5	CASSLQGGRQETQYF
.	TRBV28	TRBJ2-5	CASSETGETQYF
few	TRBV4-1	TRBJ1-2	CASSQLGQILGGYTF